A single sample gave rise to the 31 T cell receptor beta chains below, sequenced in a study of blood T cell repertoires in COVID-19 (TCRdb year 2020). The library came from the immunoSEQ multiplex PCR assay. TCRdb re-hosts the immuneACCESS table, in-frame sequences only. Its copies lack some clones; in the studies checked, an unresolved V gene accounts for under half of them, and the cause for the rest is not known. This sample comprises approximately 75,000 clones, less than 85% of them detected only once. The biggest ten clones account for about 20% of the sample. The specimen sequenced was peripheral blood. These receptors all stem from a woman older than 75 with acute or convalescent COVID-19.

CDR3 in amino acids: CASSQSGAGRSYEQYF. DNA for the CDR3: TGTGCCAGCAGCCAAAGTGGGGCGGGGAGGTCCTACGAGCAGTACTTC. The J gene is TRBJ2-7, the V gene TRBV3-1 (or the pseudogene TRBV3-2), with D possibly being TRBD2 (6 bases). This CDR3 has 16 amino acids. V gave up 2 bases and J gave up 1 base, with 15 bases separating them. The germline CDR1 and CDR2 sequences are LGHDT and YNNKEL (reference sequence).

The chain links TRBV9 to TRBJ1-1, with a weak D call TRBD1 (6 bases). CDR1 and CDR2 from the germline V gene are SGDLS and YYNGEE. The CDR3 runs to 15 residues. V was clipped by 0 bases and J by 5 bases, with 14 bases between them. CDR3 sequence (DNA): TGTGCCAGCAGCGTAGAGTCAGGGGTGAGGACTGAAGCTTTCTTT. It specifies CASSVESGVRTEAFF.

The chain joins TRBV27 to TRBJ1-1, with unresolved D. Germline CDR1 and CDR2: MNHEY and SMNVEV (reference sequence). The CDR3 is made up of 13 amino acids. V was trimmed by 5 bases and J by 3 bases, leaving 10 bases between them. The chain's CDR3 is CASSLAGDTEAFF. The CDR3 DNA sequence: TGTGCCAGCAGTCTCGCCGGGGACACTGAAGCTTTCTTT.

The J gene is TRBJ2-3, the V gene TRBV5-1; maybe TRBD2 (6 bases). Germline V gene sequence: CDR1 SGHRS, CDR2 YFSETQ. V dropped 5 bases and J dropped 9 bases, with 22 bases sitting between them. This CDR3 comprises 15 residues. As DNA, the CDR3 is TGCGCCAGCAGTCGCGCGGAGGGGACCCACAGGACGCAGTATTTT. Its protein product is CASSRAEGTHRTQYF.

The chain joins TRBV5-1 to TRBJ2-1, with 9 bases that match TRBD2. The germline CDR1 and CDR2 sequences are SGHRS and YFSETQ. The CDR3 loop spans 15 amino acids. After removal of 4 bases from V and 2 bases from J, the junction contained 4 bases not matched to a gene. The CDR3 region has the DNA TGCGCCAGCAGCGTTAGCGGGGGAACCTACAATGAGCAGTTCTTC. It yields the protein CASSVSGGTYNEQFF.

DNA for the CDR3: TGTGCCAGCAGTGCGACAGGGCCCACAGATACGCAGTATTTT. Protein product: CASSATGPTDTQYF. The V and J genes are TRBV6-4 and TRBJ2-3; the match to TRBD1 covers 7 bases. Per the germline V gene, CDR1 is MRHNA and CDR2 is SNTAGT. V trimming: 4 bases; J trimming: 2 bases; junction bases outside the gene matches: 3. This CDR3 is built from 14 residues.

The CDR3 DNA sequence: TGTGCCAGCAAAGAACTAGTGATAGATACGCAGTATTTT. Its protein product is CASKELVIDTQYF. The genes are TRBV12-3 or TRBV12-4 and TRBJ2-3; D perhaps matches TRBD2 (5 bases). CDR3 length equals 13 residues. The V end lost 7 bases, the J end lost 5 bases, and 13 bases lay between the germline ends.

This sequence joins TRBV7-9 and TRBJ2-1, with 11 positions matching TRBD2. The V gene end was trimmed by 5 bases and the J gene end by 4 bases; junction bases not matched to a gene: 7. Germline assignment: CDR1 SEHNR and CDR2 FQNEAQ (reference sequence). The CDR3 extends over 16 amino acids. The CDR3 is CASSPGSGGEYNEQFF. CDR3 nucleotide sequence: TGTGCCAGCAGCCCAGGTAGCGGGGGGGAATACAATGAGCAGTTCTTC. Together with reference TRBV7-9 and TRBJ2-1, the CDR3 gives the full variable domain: DTGVSQNPRHKITKRGQNVTFRCDPISEHNRLYWYRQTLGQGPEFLTYFQNEAQLEKSRLLSDRFSAERPKGSFSTLEIQRTEQGDSAMYLCASSPGSGGEYNEQFFGPGTRLTVL.

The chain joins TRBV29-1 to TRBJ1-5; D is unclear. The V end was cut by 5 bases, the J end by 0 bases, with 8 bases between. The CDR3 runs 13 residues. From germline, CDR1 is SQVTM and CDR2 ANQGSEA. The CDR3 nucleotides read TGCAGCGTTAGCGAAAATAGCAATCAGCCCCAGCATTTT. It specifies CSVSENSNQPQHF.

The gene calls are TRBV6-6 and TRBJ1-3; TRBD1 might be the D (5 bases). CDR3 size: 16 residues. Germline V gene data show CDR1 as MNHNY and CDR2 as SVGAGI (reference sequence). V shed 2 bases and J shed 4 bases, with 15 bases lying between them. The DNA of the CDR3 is TGTGCCAGCAGTTACGCCTTTGGGGGGGAAGGAAACACCATATATTTT. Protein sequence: CASSYAFGGEGNTIYF.

CDR3: CASSESSWTGNTGELFF. Written as DNA, the CDR3 is TGCGCCAGCAGTGAGTCGAGTTGGACAGGGAACACCGGGGAGCTGTTTTTT. The rearrangement joins TRBV10-2 to TRBJ2-2, with 7 bases fitting TRBD1. Germline V lookup: CDR1 WSHSY, CDR2 SAAADI. Trimming at V came to 0 bases and at J to 1 base, leaving 5 bases not matched to a gene. The CDR3 is made up of 17 amino acids.

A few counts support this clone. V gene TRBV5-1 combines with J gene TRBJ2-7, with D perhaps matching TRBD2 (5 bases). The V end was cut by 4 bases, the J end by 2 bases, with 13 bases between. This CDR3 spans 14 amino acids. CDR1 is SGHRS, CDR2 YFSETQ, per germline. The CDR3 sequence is CASSPVPGTYEQYF. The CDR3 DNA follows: TGCGCCAGCAGCCCGGTTCCGGGGACCTACGAGCAGTACTTC.

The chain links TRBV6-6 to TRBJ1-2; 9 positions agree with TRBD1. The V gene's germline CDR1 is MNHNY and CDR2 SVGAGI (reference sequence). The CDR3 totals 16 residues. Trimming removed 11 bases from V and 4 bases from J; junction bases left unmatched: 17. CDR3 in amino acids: CAHSWTSGQGPYGYTF. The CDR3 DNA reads TGTGCCCATAGCTGGACCTCGGGACAGGGTCCCTATGGCTACACCTTC.

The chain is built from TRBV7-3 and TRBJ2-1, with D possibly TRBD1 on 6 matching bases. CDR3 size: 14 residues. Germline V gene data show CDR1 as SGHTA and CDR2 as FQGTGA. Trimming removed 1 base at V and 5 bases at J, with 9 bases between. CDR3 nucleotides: TGTGCCAGCAGCTTAAACCCAGGGGACAATGAGCAGTTCTTC. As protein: CASSLNPGDNEQFF.

CDR3 bases: TGTGCCAGCAGCGTAGAAGCGGGGGGAGTTTTTACGCAGTATTTT. Amino acid sequence: CASSVEAGGVFTQYF. The chain links TRBV9 to TRBJ2-3; 9 bases align to TRBD2. Trimming took 0 bases from V and 8 from J; bases not matched to a gene: 7. Germline-derived CDR1 and CDR2 are SGDLS and YYNGEE. CDR3 length: 15 amino acids.

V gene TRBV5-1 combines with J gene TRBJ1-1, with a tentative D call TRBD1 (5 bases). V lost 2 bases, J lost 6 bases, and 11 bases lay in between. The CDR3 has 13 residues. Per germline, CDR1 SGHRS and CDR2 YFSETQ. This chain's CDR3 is CASSFAGISEAFF. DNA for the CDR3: TGCGCCAGCAGCTTCGCAGGGATATCTGAAGCTTTCTTT.

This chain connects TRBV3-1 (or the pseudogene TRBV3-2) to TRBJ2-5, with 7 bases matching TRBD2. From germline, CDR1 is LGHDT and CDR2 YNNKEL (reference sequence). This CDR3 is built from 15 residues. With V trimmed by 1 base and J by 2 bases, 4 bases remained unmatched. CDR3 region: CASSQGQRGQETQYF. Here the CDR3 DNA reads TGTGCCAGCAGCCAAGGGCAGCGGGGTCAAGAGACCCAGTACTTC.

The CDR3 sequence is CASSVGTVATDTQYF. DNA for the CDR3: TGTGCCAGCAGCGTCGGGACTGTCGCCACAGATACGCAGTATTTT. This chain links TRBV9 with TRBJ2-3, with D possibly matching TRBD2 (6 bases). Germline V lookup: CDR1 SGDLS, CDR2 YYNGEE. The CDR3 runs 15 residues. V lost 2 bases, J lost 2 bases, and 12 bases lay in between.

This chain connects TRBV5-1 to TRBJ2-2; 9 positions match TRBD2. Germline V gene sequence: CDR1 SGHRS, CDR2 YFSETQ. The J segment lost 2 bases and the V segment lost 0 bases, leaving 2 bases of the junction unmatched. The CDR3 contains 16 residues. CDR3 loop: CASSLETSGNTGELFF. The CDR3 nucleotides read TGCGCCAGCAGCTTGGAGACTAGCGGTAACACCGGGGAGCTGTTTTTT.

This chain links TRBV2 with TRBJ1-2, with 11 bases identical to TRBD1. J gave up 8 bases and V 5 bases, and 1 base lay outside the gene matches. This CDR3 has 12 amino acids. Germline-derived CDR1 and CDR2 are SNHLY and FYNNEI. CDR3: CASSRTGGGYTF. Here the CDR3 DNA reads TGTGCCAGCAGTAGGACAGGGGGCGGCTACACCTTC.

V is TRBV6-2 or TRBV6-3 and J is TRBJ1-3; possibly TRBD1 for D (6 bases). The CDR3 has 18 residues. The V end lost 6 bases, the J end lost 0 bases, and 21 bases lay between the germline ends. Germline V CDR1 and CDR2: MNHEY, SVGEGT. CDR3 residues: CASSPLSSDRLSGNTIYF. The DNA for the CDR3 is TGTGCCAGCAGCCCCCTTTCCTCCGACAGGCTCTCTGGAAACACCATATATTTT.

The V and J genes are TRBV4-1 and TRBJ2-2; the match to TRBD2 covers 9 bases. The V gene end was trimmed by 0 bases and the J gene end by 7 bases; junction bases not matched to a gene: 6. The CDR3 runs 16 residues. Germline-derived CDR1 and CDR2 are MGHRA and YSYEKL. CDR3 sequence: CASSQEAGGLGGELFF. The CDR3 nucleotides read TGCGCCAGCAGCCAAGAGGCGGGGGGGCTAGGCGGGGAGCTGTTTTTT.

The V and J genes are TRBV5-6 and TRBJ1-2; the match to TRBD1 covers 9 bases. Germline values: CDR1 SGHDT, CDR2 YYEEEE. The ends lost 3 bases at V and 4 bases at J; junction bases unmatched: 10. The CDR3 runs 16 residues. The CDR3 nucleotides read TGTGCCAGCAGCTCCACTAGACAGGGGGGTATCTATGGCTACACCTTC. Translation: CASSSTRQGGIYGYTF. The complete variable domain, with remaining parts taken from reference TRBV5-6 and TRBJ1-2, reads DAGVTQSPTHLIKTRGQQVTLRCSPKSGHDTVSWYQQALGQGPQFIFQYYEEEERQRGNFPDRFSGHQFPNYSSELNVNALLLGDSALYLCASSSTRQGGIYGYTFGSGTRLTVV.

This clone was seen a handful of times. The CDR3 sequence: CASSLREQETQYF. Written as DNA, the CDR3 is TGTGCCAGCAGTTTGCGGGAGCAAGAGACCCAGTACTTC. The chain combines TRBV27 with TRBJ2-5; the match to TRBD2 covers 7 bases. J was trimmed by 2 bases and V by 3 bases; bases with no gene match: 0. Germline CDR1 MNHEY, CDR2 SMNVEV (reference sequence). The CDR3 has 13 amino acids.

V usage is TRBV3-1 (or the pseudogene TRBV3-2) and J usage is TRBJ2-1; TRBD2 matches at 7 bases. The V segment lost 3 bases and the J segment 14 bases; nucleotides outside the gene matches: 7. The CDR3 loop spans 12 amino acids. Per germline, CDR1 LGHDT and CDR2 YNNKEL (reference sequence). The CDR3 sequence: CASSHGGSLEFF. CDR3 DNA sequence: TGTGCCAGCAGCCATGGCGGGAGTTTAGAGTTCTTC.

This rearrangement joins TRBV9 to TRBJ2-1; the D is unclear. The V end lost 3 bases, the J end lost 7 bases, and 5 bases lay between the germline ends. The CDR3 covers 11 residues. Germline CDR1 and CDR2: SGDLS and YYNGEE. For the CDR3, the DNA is TGTGCCAGCAGCGCGCTAAATGAGCAGTTCTTC. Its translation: CASSALNEQFF. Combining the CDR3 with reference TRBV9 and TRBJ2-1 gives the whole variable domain DSGVTQTPKHLITATGQRVTLRCSPRSGDLSVYWYQQSLDQGLQFLIQYYNGEERAKGNILERFSAQQFPDLHSELNLSSLELGDSALYFCASSALNEQFFGPGTRLTVL.

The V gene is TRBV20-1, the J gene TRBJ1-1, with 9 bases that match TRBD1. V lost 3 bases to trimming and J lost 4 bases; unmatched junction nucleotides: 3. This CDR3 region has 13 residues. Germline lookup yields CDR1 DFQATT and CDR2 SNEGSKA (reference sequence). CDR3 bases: TGCAGTGCTAGTTTACAGGGGGCCACTGAAGCTTTCTTT. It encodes CSASLQGATEAFF.

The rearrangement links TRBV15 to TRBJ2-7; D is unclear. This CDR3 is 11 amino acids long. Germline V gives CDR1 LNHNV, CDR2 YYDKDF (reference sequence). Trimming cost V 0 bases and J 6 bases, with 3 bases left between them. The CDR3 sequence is CATSRDREQYF. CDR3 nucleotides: TGTGCCACCAGCAGAGATCGCGAGCAGTACTTC.

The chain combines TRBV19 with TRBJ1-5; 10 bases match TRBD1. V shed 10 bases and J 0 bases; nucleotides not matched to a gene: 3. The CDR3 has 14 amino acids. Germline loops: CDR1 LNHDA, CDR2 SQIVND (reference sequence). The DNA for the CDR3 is TGTGCCACTGGGACAGGGGATAGCAATCAGCCCCAGCATTTT. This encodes CATGTGDSNQPQHF.

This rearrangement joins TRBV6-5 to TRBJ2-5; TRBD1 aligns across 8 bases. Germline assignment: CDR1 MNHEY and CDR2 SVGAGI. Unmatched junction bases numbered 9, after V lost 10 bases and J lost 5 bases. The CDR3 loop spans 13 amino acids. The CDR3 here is CAIRAGGMETQYF. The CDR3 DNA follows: TGTGCCATACGCGCAGGGGGCATGGAGACCCAGTACTTC.

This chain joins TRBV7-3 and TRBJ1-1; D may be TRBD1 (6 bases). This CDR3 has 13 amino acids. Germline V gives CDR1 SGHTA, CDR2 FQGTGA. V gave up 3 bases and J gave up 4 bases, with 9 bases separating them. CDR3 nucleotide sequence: TGTGCCAGCAGCTTGACAGGACGCACTGAAGCTTTCTTT. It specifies CASSLTGRTEAFF.